A selection of T cell receptor beta chains follows, all from one sample in a study of PD-L1 blockade in urothelial cancer. Clones were sequenced by immunoSEQ multiplex PCR, and TCRdb holds only the in-frame ones, with some missing. The table lists approximately 50,000 clones, 70% to 90% of them singletons. The sequencing here drew on PBMCs, taken around atezolizumab (anti-PD-L1) treatment. The receptors here all came from a man between 60 and 75 years old with urothelial cancer. CDR3s include the opening cysteine and the closing phenylalanine or tryptophan. A D gene is named only where the DNA matches it firmly. For some rows the clone size is stated as once, few or many, or as a class when expanded; others skip it.

NA,TRBJ1-6,NA,TRBV9,CASSPPWRNSPLHF,TGTGCCAGCAGCCCGCCGTGGAGGAATTCACCCCTCCACTTT
few,TRBJ1-1,NA,TRBV30,CAWSKSSSGTSEAFF,TGTGCCTGGAGTAAATCCAGCAGCGGGACAAGTGAAGCTTTCTTT
NA,TRBJ2-1,TRBD2,TRBV4-3,CASSQDGVAGPLNEQFF,TGCGCCAGCAGCCAAGATGGGGTAGCGGGCCCCCTCAATGAGCAGTTCTTC
once,TRBJ1-1,NA,TRBV9,CASSVDGQKSEAFF,TGTGCCAGCAGCGTAGACGGACAGAAATCTGAAGCTTTCTTT
NA,TRBJ1-2,TRBD1,TRBV6-1,CASSAGTGDGYGYTF,TGTGCCAGCAGCGCCGGGACAGGGGATGGATATGGCTACACCTTC
NA,TRBJ1-2,TRBD1,TRBV7-9,CASSAQTGLGGYTF,TGTGCCAGCAGCGCCCAGACAGGGTTGGGTGGCTACACCTTC
NA,TRBJ1-5,TRBD1,TRBV28,CASSLGQGDQPQHF,TGTGCCAGCAGTTTAGGACAGGGTGATCAGCCCCAGCATTTT
NA,TRBJ2-7,TRBD1,TRBV11-1,CASSGGQGAREQYF,TGTGCCAGCAGCGGGGGACAGGGGGCGAGGGAGCAGTACTTC
NA,TRBJ1-1,NA,TRBV11-2,CASSFGRNTEAFF,TGTGCCAGCAGCTTTGGCAGGAACACTGAAGCTTTCTTT
once,TRBJ1-2,TRBD1,TRBV9,CASSVDGTGLGGYTF,TGTGCCAGCAGCGTAGATGGGACAGGCTTGGGTGGCTACACCTTC
NA,TRBJ2-2,NA,TRBV5-1,CASSFSGITGELFF,TGCGCCAGCAGCTTCAGCGGAATCACCGGGGAGCTGTTTTTT
NA,TRBJ1-3,NA,TRBV4-1,CASRRHRVGNTIYF,TGCGCCAGCAGACGACACAGGGTCGGAAACACCATATATTTT
NA,TRBJ2-3,TRBD1,TRBV25-1,CASRDRGFADTQYF,TGTGCCAGCCGGGACAGGGGGTTTGCAGATACGCAGTATTTT
NA,TRBJ2-1,TRBD2,TRBV28,CASSLRGLAADEQFF,TGTGCCAGCAGTCTGAGGGGACTAGCGGCCGATGAGCAGTTCTTC
NA,TRBJ1-4,TRBD1,TRBV5-1,CASSLTPQGLDEKLFF,TGCGCCAGCAGCTTGACACCACAGGGGTTGGATGAAAAACTGTTTTTT
NA,TRBJ1-6,NA,TRBV28,CASISGVSGNSPLHF,TGTGCCAGCATAAGTGGTGTCTCAGGGAATTCACCCCTCCACTTT
NA,TRBJ2-7,TRBD1,TRBV2,CASSEETGLTYEQYF,TGTGCCAGCAGTGAAGAGACAGGGCTAACCTACGAGCAGTACTTC
few,TRBJ1-4,NA,TRBV6-1,CASSEGRSQGKLFF,TGTGCCAGCAGTGAGGGTAGGAGTCAGGGAAAACTGTTTTTT
NA,TRBJ1-5,NA,TRBV5-1,CASSPGDVNQPQHF,TGCGCCAGCAGCCCGGGGGACGTCAATCAGCCCCAGCATTTT
NA,TRBJ2-7,TRBD2,TRBV6-5,CASSSGGGGSYEQYF,TGTGCCAGCAGTTCTGGCGGGGGGGGCTCCTACGAGCAGTACTTC
NA,TRBJ1-5,TRBD1,TRBV30,CASRGQEHQPQHF,TGTGCCTCGAGGGGACAGGAACATCAGCCCCAGCATTTT
NA,TRBJ2-1,NA,TRBV2,CASSEASGYNEQFF,TGTGCCAGCAGTGAAGCGTCCGGCTACAATGAGCAGTTCTTC
NA,TRBJ1-6,TRBD1,TRBV19,CASTQDRGGNSPLHF,TGTGCCAGTACCCAAGACAGGGGGGGCAATTCACCCCTCCACTTT
NA,TRBJ2-3,TRBD2,TRBV5-4,CASSLGPGGPTDTQYF,TGTGCCAGCAGCTTGGGTCCGGGGGGGCCGACAGATACGCAGTATTTT
NA,TRBJ2-2,NA,TRBV19,CASRGPGGTGELFF,TGTGCCAGTAGGGGACCAGGGGGGACCGGGGAGCTGTTTTTT
once,TRBJ2-7,NA,TRBV6-6,CASSYTSYEQYF,TGTGCCAGCAGTTACACCAGCTACGAGCAGTACTTC
once,TRBJ1-4,NA,TRBV30,CAWSPGQGLFF,TGTGCCTGGAGCCCGGGACAAGGGCTGTTTTTT
NA,TRBJ2-3,TRBD2,TRBV7-3,CASSLAGVTTDTQYF,TGTGCCAGCAGCTTAGCGGGGGTTACCACAGATACGCAGTATTTT
few,TRBJ1-1,TRBD1,TRBV6-1,CASSSQTGERTEAFF,TGTGCCAGCAGCTCTCAGACAGGGGAAAGAACTGAAGCTTTCTTT
few,TRBJ2-5,NA,TRBV28,CASRRRVLQETQYF,TGTGCCAGCAGGCGCAGGGTGCTTCAAGAGACCCAGTACTTC
NA,TRBJ1-5,NA,TRBV30,CVWSTGMDSNQPQHF,TGTGTCTGGAGTACAGGGATGGATAGCAATCAGCCCCAGCATTTT
NA,TRBJ2-3,TRBD1,TRBV7-8,CASIGQGLSTDTQYF,TGTGCCAGCATAGGACAGGGGCTAAGCACAGATACGCAGTATTTT
NA,TRBJ1-1,NA,TRBV10-2,CASSERGQTTEAFF,TGCGCCAGCAGCGAGAGAGGACAGACCACTGAAGCTTTCTTT
NA,TRBJ2-7,TRBD1,TRBV18,CASSPRIPGQGPYEQYF,TGTGCCAGCTCACCTAGGATCCCGGGACAGGGACCCTACGAGCAGTACTTC
NA,TRBJ2-2,NA,TRBV4-1,CASSHPSQGHGELFF,TGCGCCAGCAGCCACCCCAGCCAGGGGCACGGGGAGCTGTTTTTT
NA,TRBJ2-2,NA,TRBV29-1,CSVEKGTGELFF,TGCAGCGTTGAGAAGGGGACCGGGGAGCTGTTTTTT
NA,TRBJ2-5,NA,TRBV5-1,CASSQDIQETQYF,TGCGCCAGCAGCCAGGACATCCAAGAGACCCAGTACTTC
few,TRBJ2-1,TRBD2,TRBV6-1,CASSEGTSGHNEQFF,TGTGCCAGCAGTGAGGGGACTAGCGGGCACAATGAGCAGTTCTTC
few,TRBJ1-6,NA,TRBV10-3,CAISQGLDNSPLHF,TGTGCCATCAGTCAGGGTCTCGATAATTCACCCCTCCACTTT
NA,TRBJ1-2,NA,TRBV7-9,CASSFGEGGYGYTF,TGTGCCAGCAGCTTCGGAGAGGGTGGCTATGGCTACACCTTC
NA,TRBJ2-7,TRBD1,TRBV18,CASSPGTGPYEQYF,TGTGCCAGCTCACCAGGGACAGGGCCGTACGAGCAGTACTTC
NA,TRBJ2-3,TRBD2,TRBV18,CASSPRGAGRGGGQYF,TGTGCCAGCTCACCACGTGGCGCGGGGCGGGGGGGAGGGCAGTATTTT
NA,TRBJ2-7,NA,TRBV30,CAWSVRNEQYF,TGTGCCTGGAGTGTGAGGAACGAGCAGTACTTC
NA,TRBJ2-7,NA,TRBV7-2,CASSLGQNYEQYF,TGTGCCAGCAGCTTAGGACAAAACTACGAGCAGTACTTC
NA,TRBJ2-4,TRBD2,TRBV5-5,CASSLWAGEGNIQYF,TGTGCCAGCAGCTTGTGGGCGGGGGAGGGGAACATTCAGTACTTC
NA,TRBJ2-2,NA,TRBV7-7,CASSMTPNTGELFF,TGTGCTAGCAGCATGACACCGAACACCGGGGAGCTGTTTTTT